Listed here are 8 T cell receptor beta chains from one sample, sequenced in a study of cytomegalovirus exposure and HLA in healthy donors. 13 Jbeta primers and 60 Vbeta primers were used for the PCR. Produced via immunoSEQ multiplex PCR; TCRdb's table is partial and in-frame only. This sample has roughly 150,000 clones, with approximately 76% found just once. The sequenced material came from PBMCs. The receptor set was obtained from a woman younger than 35 in good health and CMV-seropositive.

J is TRBJ2-2 and V is TRBV27, with D possibly matching TRBD2 (5 bases). Germline CDR1 MNHEY, CDR2 SMNVEV (reference sequence). This CDR3 is 15 amino acids long. The V and J ends lost 10 bases and 0 bases respectively, with 15 bases between them. The CDR3 is CATQAGRTNTGELFF. DNA of the CDR3: TGTGCCACCCAGGCGGGCAGAACGAACACCGGGGAGCTGTTTTTT.

The chain recombines TRBV6-5 with TRBJ2-7; TRBD1 agrees at 7 bases. This CDR3 spans 14 amino acids. The ends lost 5 bases at V and 3 bases at J; junction bases unmatched: 7. Germline-derived CDR1 and CDR2 are MNHEY and SVGAGI. CDR3 bases: TGTGCCAGCAGTGACAGGGAGTGGAGCTACGAGCAGTACTTC. Its translation is CASSDREWSYEQYF.

The CDR3 spells CASSVGADGAFF. Written as DNA, the CDR3 is TGTGCCAGCAGCGTTGGAGCGGATGGGGCTTTCTTT. The chain combines TRBV9 with TRBJ1-1; the D is unclear. Trimming left V 2 bases short and J 11 bases short, with 13 bases between. Germline V CDR1 and CDR2: SGDLS, YYNGEE. The CDR3 length is 12 residues.

The table lists this clone with a count of one. This sequence joins TRBV2 and TRBJ1-2; D remains ambiguous. The germline CDR1 and CDR2 sequences are SNHLY and FYNNEI. CDR3 length: 17 residues. V was cut by 0 bases and J by 7 bases, with 21 bases left in between. The CDR3 is CASSEAPGMARFGGYTF. DNA of the CDR3: TGTGCCAGCAGTGAAGCCCCTGGTATGGCTAGGTTTGGTGGCTACACCTTC.

This sequence joins TRBV30 and TRBJ2-3, with D uncertain. V lost 0 bases and J 2 bases, leaving 6 bases between the germline ends. The CDR3 is 13 amino acids. Germline-derived CDR1 and CDR2 are GTSNPN and SVGIG (reference sequence). The CDR3 nucleotides read TGTGCCTGGAGTGTCACGGTCACAGATACGCAGTATTTT. This codes for CAWSVTVTDTQYF.

The V call is TRBV9, the J call TRBJ1-2, with D possibly matching TRBD1 (6 bases). The CDR3 runs 17 residues. Germline V lookup: CDR1 SGDLS, CDR2 YYNGEE. V shed 2 bases and J shed 0 bases, with 17 bases lying between them. CDR3 nucleotides: TGTGCCAGCAGCGTCACCCATAATTGGACAGCTAACTATGGCTACACCTTC. Protein: CASSVTHNWTANYGYTF.

The V gene is TRBV14, the J gene TRBJ2-5; maybe TRBD2 (6 bases). Germline assignment: CDR1 SGHDN and CDR2 FVKESK. CDR3 length: 17 amino acids. V gave up 0 bases and J gave up 7 bases, with 21 bases separating them. CDR3 protein: CASSQDEGSGHGGTQYF. The DNA of the CDR3 is TGTGCCAGCAGCCAAGATGAGGGTAGCGGACATGGTGGGACCCAGTACTTC.

This clone came up once. The chain uses TRBV2 and TRBJ2-3; 8 positions match TRBD2. Germline V gene sequence: CDR1 SNHLY, CDR2 FYNNEI. Trimming removed 6 bases from V and 3 bases from J; junction bases left unmatched: 8. CDR3 size: 15 residues. CDR3 DNA: TGTGCCAGCAGCCCGATTAGCGGGGTAACAGATACGCAGTATTTT. Amino acid sequence: CASSPISGVTDTQYF.